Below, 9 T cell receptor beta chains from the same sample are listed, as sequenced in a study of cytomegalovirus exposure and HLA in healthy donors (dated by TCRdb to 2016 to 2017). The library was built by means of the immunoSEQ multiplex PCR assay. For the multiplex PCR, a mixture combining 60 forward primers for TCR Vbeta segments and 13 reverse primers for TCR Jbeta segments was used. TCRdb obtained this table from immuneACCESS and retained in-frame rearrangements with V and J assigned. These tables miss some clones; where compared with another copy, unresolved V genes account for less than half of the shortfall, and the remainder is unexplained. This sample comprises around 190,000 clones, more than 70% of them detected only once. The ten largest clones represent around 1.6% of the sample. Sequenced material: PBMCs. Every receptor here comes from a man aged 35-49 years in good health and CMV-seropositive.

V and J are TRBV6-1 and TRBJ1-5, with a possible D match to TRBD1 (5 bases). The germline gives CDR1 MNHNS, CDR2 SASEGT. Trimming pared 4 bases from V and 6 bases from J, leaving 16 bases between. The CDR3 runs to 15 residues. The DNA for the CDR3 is TGTGCCAGCAGTGCCTCACAGGTCGAAGGTCAGCCCCAGCATTTT. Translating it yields CASSASQVEGQPQHF.

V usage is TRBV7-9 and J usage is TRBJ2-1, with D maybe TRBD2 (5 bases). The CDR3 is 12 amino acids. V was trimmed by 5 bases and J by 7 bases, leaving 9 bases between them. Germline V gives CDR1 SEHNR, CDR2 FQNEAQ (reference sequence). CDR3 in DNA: TGTGCCAGCAGCGTCCAGCGGAATGAGCAGTTCTTC. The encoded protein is CASSVQRNEQFF.

The CDR3 region has the DNA TGTGCCAGTAGCGGAAGGGCTAGCGGGAATATTTACGAGCAGTACTTC. This gives the protein CASSGRASGNIYEQYF. The chain links TRBV19 to TRBJ2-7; TRBD2 matches 9 bases. Germline values: CDR1 LNHDA, CDR2 SQIVND (reference sequence). The CDR3 runs to 16 residues. The V and J ends lost 6 bases and 4 bases, in that order; junction bases with no gene match: 13.

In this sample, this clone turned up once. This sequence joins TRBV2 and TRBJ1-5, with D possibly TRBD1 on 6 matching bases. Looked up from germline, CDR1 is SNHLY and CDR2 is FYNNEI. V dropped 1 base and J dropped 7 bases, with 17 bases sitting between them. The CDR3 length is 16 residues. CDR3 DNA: TGTGCCAGCAGTGAAGTTGACAGGATTGTGACCCAGCCCCAGCATTTT. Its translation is CASSEVDRIVTQPQHF.

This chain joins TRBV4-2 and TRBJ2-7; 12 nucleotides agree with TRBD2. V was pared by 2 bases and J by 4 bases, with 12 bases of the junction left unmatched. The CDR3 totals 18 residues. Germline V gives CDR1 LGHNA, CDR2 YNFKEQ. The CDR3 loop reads CASSQSELAGGSWYEQYF. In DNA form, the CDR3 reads TGTGCCAGCAGCCAATCCGAGCTAGCGGGAGGGAGCTGGTACGAGCAGTACTTC.

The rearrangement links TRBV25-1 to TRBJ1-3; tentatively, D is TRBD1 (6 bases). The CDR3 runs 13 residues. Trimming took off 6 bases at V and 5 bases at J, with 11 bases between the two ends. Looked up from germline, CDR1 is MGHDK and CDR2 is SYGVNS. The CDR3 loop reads CASRQGSRNTIYF. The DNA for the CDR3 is TGTGCCAGCAGGCAGGGGTCTAGAAACACCATATATTTT.

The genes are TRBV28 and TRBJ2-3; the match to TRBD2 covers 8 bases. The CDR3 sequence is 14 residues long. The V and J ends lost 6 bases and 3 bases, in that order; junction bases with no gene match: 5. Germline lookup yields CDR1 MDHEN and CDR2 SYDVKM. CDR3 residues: CASRIAGRTDTQYF. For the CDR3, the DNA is TGTGCCAGCAGGATAGCGGGAAGGACAGATACGCAGTATTTT.

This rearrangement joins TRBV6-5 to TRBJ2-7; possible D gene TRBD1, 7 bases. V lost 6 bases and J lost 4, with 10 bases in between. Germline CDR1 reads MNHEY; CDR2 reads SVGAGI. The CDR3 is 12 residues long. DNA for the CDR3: TGTGCCAGCAGCAGGGGGGAGTACGAGCAGTACTTC. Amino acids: CASSRGEYEQYF.

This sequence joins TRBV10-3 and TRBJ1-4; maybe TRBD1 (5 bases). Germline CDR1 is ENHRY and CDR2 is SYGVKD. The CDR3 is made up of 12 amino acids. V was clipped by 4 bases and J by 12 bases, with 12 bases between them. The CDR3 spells CAISVKGEELFF. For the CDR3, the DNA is TGTGCCATCAGTGTGAAAGGGGAAGAACTGTTTTTT.